Here is one T cell receptor beta chain with its context. The CDR3 loop spans 15 amino acids. V was pared by 5 bases and J by 5 bases, with 9 bases of the junction left unmatched. In germline, CDR1 is MNHEY, CDR2 SVGAGI. The sample is drawn from a study of blood T cell repertoires in COVID-19. The table came from immunoSEQ multiplex PCR; TCRdb's copy has only in-frame clones and leaves some out. The sample records roughly 65,000 clones, 79% being singletons. The rearrangement joins TRBV6-5 to TRBJ2-1, with 7 bases aligning to TRBD2. This sequence was found in a man between 60 and 70 years old with acute or convalescent COVID-19. Sequenced material: peripheral blood. The CDR3: CASSTRAGRNNEQFF. The CDR3 DNA is TGTGCCAGCAGTACAAGAGCGGGACGAAACAATGAGCAGTTCTTC.